These 5 T cell receptor beta chains share one sample of origin, sequenced in a study. Via MiXCR, TCRdb re-called the 5' RACE reads, giving one row per CDR3 protein. The sample holds 55,000 to 80,000 distinct CDR3 sequences; 20% to 25% are singletons and the top ten take under 3.5%. The sample was memory CD4+ T cells sorted from a lymph node. Subset of the sample: memory CD4+ T cells, CD4+CD45RO+CD25-. The receptors originated from a female donor with breast cancer.

This clonotype has just a few counts. A much larger clone lies a single base off, so this may be a read error. The J gene is TRBJ1-1, the V gene TRBV29-1; no clear D. The V end lost 6 bases, the J end lost 6 bases, and 17 bases lay between the germline ends. This CDR3 has 13 residues. Germline values: CDR1 SQVTM, CDR2 ANQGSEA. The CDR3 bases are TGCAGCGTGACCCGGAACGTGTGGGCTGAAGCTTTCTTT. Translation: CSVTRNVWAEAFF.

Concerning this clonotype itself: One end of the junction is discordant with germline, which a read error may explain. The V and J genes are TRBV5-6 and TRBJ2-1, with D possibly matching TRBD2 (5 bases). Germline lookup yields CDR1 SGHDT and CDR2 YYEEEE. This CDR3 contains 18 residues. The DNA of the CDR3 is TGTACCAGCAGCTTAGGCGAAAACGAACTAGGCTCCTACAATGAGCAGTTCTTC. This gives the protein CTSSLGENELGSYNEQFF. Drawing the rest from reference TRBV5-6 and TRBJ2-1, the complete variable domain is DAGVTQSPTHLIKTRGQQVTLRCSPKSGHDTVSWYQQALGQGPQFIFQYYEEEERQRGNFPDRFSGHQFPNYSSELNVNALLLGDSALYLCTSSLGENELGSYNEQFFGPGTRLTVL.

This clonotype was detected ten times or more. The chain joins TRBV6-1 to TRBJ2-5; D is ambiguous. V lost 4 bases to trimming and J lost 4 bases, with 1 base between them. The germline V gene encodes CDR1 MNHNS and CDR2 SASEGT. The CDR3 is made up of 10 amino acids. In nucleotides, the CDR3 is TGTGCCAGCAGTGTAGAGACCCAGTACTTC. This sequence encodes CASSVETQYF.

This clonotype appeared many times. This chain uses TRBV12-3 or TRBV12-4 with TRBJ2-2; D possibly corresponds to TRBD1 (6 bases). The CDR3 extends over 13 amino acids. The V and J ends lost 7 bases and 8 bases respectively, with 14 bases between them. Written as DNA, the CDR3 is TGTGCCAGCAAAAATCAGGGGTCAGGGGAGCTGTTTTTT. It is translated as CASKNQGSGELFF.

The V call is TRBV16, the J call TRBJ1-5, with a weak D call TRBD1 (6 bases). V shed 0 bases and J shed 3 bases, with 9 bases lying between them. The CDR3 consists of 15 residues. The germline gives CDR1 KGHSY, CDR2 FQNENV. The CDR3 DNA is TGTGCCAGCAGCCAATCCGGACAGTTCAATCAGCCCCAGCATTTT. Its protein product is CASSQSGQFNQPQHF. Using reference TRBV16 and TRBJ1-5 for the parts outside the CDR3, the full variable domain is GEEVAQTPKHLVRGEGQKAKLYCAPIKGHSYVFWYQQVLKNEFKFLISFQNENVFDETGMPKERFSAKCLPNSPCSLEIQATKLEDSAVYFCASSQSGQFNQPQHFGDGTRLSIL.